This T cell receptor (beta chain) comes out of a study of blood T cell repertoires in COVID-19. Study information: Specimens from acute and convalescent COVID-19 originated in the United States, Italy and Spain. In each case, the material was cDNA or gDNA derived from T cells, B-cell-depleted T cells, or PBMCs.

Original methodology: Researchers report that nucleated cell counts were estimated from reference gene primer amplification. Clones were sequenced by immunoSEQ multiplex PCR, and TCRdb holds only the in-frame ones, with some missing. Clonal size and the V and J genes are those of that table, whereas D and trimming came from the DNA. Of fewer than 450,000 clones listed, around 86% were seen once; the top ten hold under 6.5%. Seattle-derived patients entered the study during active infection and were followed longitudinally. V dropped 0 bases and J dropped 6; count of bases not matched to a gene: 7. This CDR3 is 15 amino acids long. Germline CDR1 and CDR2: SGHKS and YYEKEE (reference sequence). The table lists this clone with a count of one.

The source of this sequence is a woman in her forties or fifties with COVID-19, enrolled during active disease. J is TRBJ2-7 and V is TRBV5-5; 9 bases are a match to TRBD1. The sequenced sample was peripheral blood. The CDR3 DNA reads TGTGCCAGCAGCTTGGGGGGCGGGACAGGGCGCGAGCAGTACTTC. It specifies CASSLGGGTGREQYF.